The 13 T cell receptor beta chains below were found in one sample sequenced in a study of blood T cell repertoires in COVID-19. The repertoire was sequenced with immunoSEQ multiplex PCR; TCRdb's copy has only in-frame clones and lacks some. The profile shows 85,000 to 130,000 clones, 75% to 90% of them singletons. The sequenced material came from peripheral blood. The receptor set was obtained from a man aged 60-69 years with acute or convalescent COVID-19.

In its sample, this clone was seen once. V usage is TRBV19 and J usage is TRBJ2-7; 8 bases are a match to TRBD2. J lost 0 bases, V lost 5 bases, and 15 bases had no gene match. Per the germline V gene, CDR1 is LNHDA and CDR2 is SQIVND (reference sequence). CDR3 length equals 18 residues. CDR3 DNA sequence: TGTGCCAGTAGTCCCCGTGTGTTTGGAGCGGGAGACTCCTACGAGCAGTACTTC. Residues: CASSPRVFGAGDSYEQYF. The complete variable domain, with remaining parts taken from reference TRBV19 and TRBJ2-7, reads DGGITQSPKYLFRKEGQNVTLSCEQNLNHDAMYWYRQDPGQGLRLIYYSQIVNDFQKGDIAEGYSVSREKKESFPLTVTSAQKNPTAFYLCASSPRVFGAGDSYEQYFGPGTRLTVT.

This chain uses TRBV5-1 with TRBJ1-4; TRBD1 matches at 7 bases. This CDR3 comprises 17 residues. Trimming took 0 bases from V and 7 from J; bases not matched to a gene: 12. Germline CDR1 SGHRS, CDR2 YFSETQ. The CDR3 region has the DNA TGCGCCAGCAGCTTGGGCGGAGGGGGCGCACGGGGTGAAAAACTGTTTTTT. Its translation is CASSLGGGGARGEKLFF.

The chain carries TRBV29-1 and TRBJ1-2, with 10 bases matching TRBD1. The CDR3 is 14 amino acids. Per the germline V gene, CDR1 is SQVTM and CDR2 is ANQGSEA. DNA for the CDR3: TGCATAACGAGGGTGGGACAGGGGAGTGGCGGCTACACCTTC. It specifies CITRVGQGSGGYTF.

This sequence joins TRBV18 and TRBJ1-2; 11 bases align to TRBD1. Germline trimming cut 5 bases from V and 2 bases from J; bases unmatched to any gene: 4. Germline lookup yields CDR1 KGHSH and CDR2 LQKENI. The length of the CDR3 is 15 residues. The CDR3 is CASSSGTGGNYGYTF. CDR3 bases: TGTGCCAGCTCATCCGGGACAGGGGGAAACTATGGCTACACCTTC.

The chain links TRBV7-8 to TRBJ1-2; possibly TRBD1 for D (5 bases). V gave up 5 bases and J gave up 2 bases, with 15 bases separating them. Germline CDR1 is SGHVS and CDR2 is FQNEAQ. The CDR3 totals 15 residues. The DNA for the CDR3 is TGTGCCAGCAGCCTTTACGGGGGATCCAACTATGGCTACACCTTC. As protein: CASSLYGGSNYGYTF. The full variable domain, with the rest looked up from reference TRBV7-8 and TRBJ1-2, is GAGVSQSPRYKVAKRGQDVALRCDPISGHVSLFWYQQALGQGPEFLTYFQNEAQLDKSGLPSDRFFAERPEGSVSTLKIQRTQQEDSAVYLCASSLYGGSNYGYTFGSGTRLTVV.

J is TRBJ1-2 and V is TRBV7-2, with TRBD1 matching 10 bases. Trimming cost V 6 bases and J 0 bases; bases outside gene matches: 10. Germline assignment: CDR1 SGHTA and CDR2 FQGNSA. The CDR3 contains 17 residues. The CDR3 is CASSAGQGSLANYGYTF. In DNA, the CDR3 is TGTGCCAGCAGTGCGGGACAGGGGTCCTTAGCTAACTATGGCTACACCTTC.

This clone has a single count. This chain joins TRBV10-1 and TRBJ2-7; 8 nucleotides line up with TRBD1. The V segment lost 4 bases and the J segment 2 bases; nucleotides outside the gene matches: 10. This CDR3 has 16 residues. Germline V gene lookup returns CDR1 WNHNN and CDR2 SYGVQD (reference sequence). CDR3 in amino acids: CASSGATGDITYEQYF. DNA of the CDR3: TGCGCCAGCAGTGGGGCGACAGGGGACATCACCTACGAGCAGTACTTC.

This chain connects TRBV7-8 to TRBJ1-5; D gene ambiguous. The ends were cut back, 4 bases at V and 2 bases at J, with 6 bases in the middle. The CDR3 sequence is 13 residues long. Germline V gene lookup returns CDR1 SGHVS and CDR2 FQNEAQ. The CDR3 nucleotides are TGTGCCAGCAGCTCGTCGGGCAATCAGCCCCAGCATTTT. It is translated as CASSSSGNQPQHF.

This chain uses TRBV6-4 with TRBJ2-3; TRBD1 matches at 9 bases. Per the germline V gene, CDR1 is MRHNA and CDR2 is SNTAGT. Unmatched junction bases numbered 6, after V lost 4 bases and J lost 4 bases. The CDR3 covers 15 residues. CDR3 in DNA: TGTGCCAGCAGTGCCACGGACAGGGGCGCAGATACGCAGTATTTT. Amino acid sequence: CASSATDRGADTQYF.

V and J are TRBV10-3 and TRBJ2-7; a possible D gene is TRBD2 (6 bases). The V end was cut by 4 bases, the J end by 2 bases, with 9 bases between. The CDR3 spans 13 residues. CDR1 is ENHRY, CDR2 SYGVKD, per germline. The CDR3 DNA is TGTGCCATCAGTGCGGGAGAAGCCTACGAGCAGTACGTC. Residues: CAISAGEAYEQYV.

CDR3 bases: TGTGCCAGCAGCTTAGTGGGACAGGGTTACACTGAAGCTTTCTTT. It yields the protein CASSLVGQGYTEAFF. The chain uses TRBV7-2 and TRBJ1-1; TRBD1 agrees at 9 bases. The CDR3 contains 15 residues. Germline lookup yields CDR1 SGHTA and CDR2 FQGNSA. Unmatched junction bases numbered 3, after V lost 1 base and J lost 3 bases.

The rearrangement links TRBV5-1 to TRBJ2-5; 8 nucleotides agree with TRBD1. J lost 5 bases, V lost 5 bases, and 23 bases had no gene match. This CDR3 has 19 residues. From germline, CDR1 is SGHRS and CDR2 YFSETQ. The CDR3 sequence: CASRGFRRMRQGQEETQYF. CDR3 in DNA: TGCGCCAGCAGAGGATTCCGTCGAATGAGACAGGGGCAGGAGGAGACCCAGTACTTC.

The table lists this clone with a count of one. This chain connects TRBV14 to TRBJ1-1; maybe TRBD1 (5 bases). The germline V gene encodes CDR1 SGHDN and CDR2 FVKESK. The CDR3 sequence is 15 residues long. V shed 1 base and J shed 1 base, with 10 bases lying between them. CDR3 residues: CASSQAGLPNTEAFF. CDR3 nucleotides: TGTGCCAGCAGCCAAGCGGGACTGCCGAACACTGAAGCTTTCTTT.